Given below is one T cell receptor (beta chain) in context. Antigen unknown. With roughly 300,000 cells each, the CD8+ T cell subsets were individually sorted in triplicate. The sample is drawn from a study of CXCR3-negative and CXCR3-positive naive CD8 T cells. General observations from the study: In naive cells, CXCR3-negative and CXCR3-positive subsets had similar TRBV-TRBJ usage; memory cells differed. Diversity proved comparably high across both naive subsets and much lower in memory CD8+ cells.

Libraries were UMI-labeled 5' RACE TRB cDNA. TCRdb reprocessed the 5' RACE reads, keeping one entry per CDR3 protein, no DNA. The clone table shows some 41,000 distinct CDR3 sequences, with the ten largest holding about 1.9%. This CDR3 is 14 amino acids long. Germline V CDR1 and CDR2: SGHDT, YYEEEE. The receptor comes from a human donor in good health. Some clones in this sample may be carry-over from other donors' samples. The sample consisted of naive CXCR3- CD8+ T cells from blood. Subset of the sample: CD45RO-CCR7+CD27+CD95- naive CD8+ T cells lacking CXCR3 (TNR3-). The chain is built from TRBV5-6 and TRBJ1-4; without DNA, the TCRdb call of TRBD1 cannot be checked. CDR3: CASSPGTGHEKLFF.